The 30 T cell receptor beta chains below were found in one sample sequenced in a study of T cells in tuberculosis. Profiled with immunoSEQ multiplex PCR; TCRdb holds only in-frame clones, not every one. The table shows under 40,000 clones, with approximately 93% occurring only once. Specimen: PBMCs. Receptors were obtained from a donor aged 5 to 30 with latent tuberculosis or without tuberculosis infection.

The CDR3 reads CASSIAGGTYNEQFF. CDR3 nucleotides: TGTGCCAGCAGTATAGCGGGAGGAACCTACAATGAGCAGTTCTTC. The chain has TRBV2 and TRBJ2-1, with 10 bases fitting TRBD2. There are 15 residues in the CDR3. The junction had 3 bases not matched to a gene; V was cut back by 5 bases and J by 2 bases. Germline values: CDR1 SNHLY, CDR2 FYNNEI.

This chain joins TRBV7-9 and TRBJ1-6; 7 bases are a match to TRBD1. This CDR3 comprises 15 residues. Trimming at V came to 2 bases and at J to 8 bases, leaving 6 bases not matched to a gene. Germline lookup yields CDR1 SEHNR and CDR2 FQNEAQ (reference sequence). The CDR3 loop reads CASSLYDRADSPLHF. CDR3 nucleotide sequence: TGTGCCAGCAGCTTATACGACAGGGCGGATTCACCCCTCCACTTT.

This clone was seen a handful of times. The rearrangement joins TRBV7-2 to TRBJ2-5, with D possibly TRBD2 on 5 matching bases. Germline V gene sequence: CDR1 SGHTA, CDR2 FQGNSA. The CDR3 is made up of 16 amino acids. V was clipped by 1 base and J by 5 bases, with 17 bases between them. The CDR3 sequence: CASSLGSSFTLETQYF. The CDR3 DNA reads as TGTGCCAGCAGCTTAGGGTCTAGCTTTACGTTGGAGACCCAGTACTTC.

This clone has just one count. The chain is built from TRBV7-8 and TRBJ2-7; the D gene is possibly TRBD2 (6 bases). This CDR3 spans 14 amino acids. Trimming left V 5 bases short and J 5 bases short, with 16 bases between. In germline, CDR1 is SGHVS, CDR2 FQNEAQ. In nucleotides, the CDR3 is TGTGCCAGCAGCCCCGGAGGGCCGGGGAACGAGCAGTACTTC. Protein: CASSPGGPGNEQYF.

The rearrangement uses TRBV28 and TRBJ1-2, with D maybe TRBD1 (6 bases). The CDR3 runs 12 residues. V lost 8 bases and J 2 bases, leaving 9 bases between the germline ends. From germline, CDR1 is MDHEN and CDR2 SYDVKM. CDR3 DNA sequence: TGTGCCAGCGGCGGACAGAACTATGGCTACACCTTC. Residues: CASGGQNYGYTF.

The V gene is TRBV7-2, the J gene TRBJ1-1; no clear D. The CDR3 runs 13 residues. Germline loops: CDR1 SGHTA, CDR2 FQGNSA. With 1 base removed from V and 6 bases from J, the gap between germline ends came to 9 bases. The CDR3 nucleotides read TGTGCCAGCAGCTTAGGTTCGGGGTCTGAAGCTTTCTTT. Protein product: CASSLGSGSEAFF. The full variable domain, completed using reference TRBV7-2 and TRBJ1-1, is GAGVSQSPSNKVTEKGKDVELRCDPISGHTALYWYRQSLGQGLEFLIYFQGNSAPDKSGLPSDRFSAERTGGSVSTLTIQRTQQEDSAVYLCASSLGSGSEAFFGQGTRLTVV.

In its sample, this clone was seen a few times. The chain has TRBV2 and TRBJ1-6; possible D gene TRBD1, 5 bases. The CDR3 is 15 residues long. V was trimmed by 11 bases and J by 0 bases, leaving 14 bases between them. Germline V gives CDR1 SNHLY, CDR2 FYNNEI. The CDR3 DNA sequence: TGTGCCGGGCGGGGCTCAAGCTCCTATAATTCACCCCTCCACTTT. Translating it yields CAGRGSSSYNSPLHF. Together with reference TRBV2 and TRBJ1-6, the CDR3 gives the full variable domain: EPEVTQTPSHQVTQMGQEVILRCVPISNHLYFYWYRQILGQKVEFLVSFYNNEISEKSEIFDDQFSVERPDGSNFTLKIRSTKLEDSAMYFCAGRGSSSYNSPLHFGNGTRLTVT.

The gene calls are TRBV25-1 and TRBJ2-1, with TRBD1 identical over 7 bases. With 10 bases clipped from V and 9 bases from J, the junction kept 15 bases outside the gene matches. The length of the CDR3 is 14 residues. Germline CDR1 is MGHDK and CDR2 is SYGVNS. The CDR3 DNA sequence: TGTGCCACCGTCCGGGGACAGCATTTTCTTGAGCAGTTCTTC. It yields the protein CATVRGQHFLEQFF.

The V gene is TRBV7-9, the J gene TRBJ2-3; D gene uncertain. CDR3 size: 16 residues. Germline V CDR1 and CDR2: SEHNR, FQNEAQ (reference sequence). The V end lost 2 bases, the J end lost 1 base, and 13 bases lay between the germline ends. The CDR3 DNA reads as TGTGCCAGCAGCTTAATAGCTGGTCGCGGCACAGATACGCAGTATTTT. The encoded protein is CASSLIAGRGTDTQYF.

The CDR3 region is CASSVSSGTEAFF. As DNA, the CDR3 is TGTGCCAGCAGCGTCTCCTCGGGGACTGAAGCTTTCTTT. The V and J genes are TRBV9 and TRBJ1-1; no definite D call. Germline CDR1 is SGDLS and CDR2 is YYNGEE. The V end lost 2 bases, the J end lost 5 bases, and 10 bases lay between the germline ends. This CDR3 has 13 residues.

This rearrangement joins TRBV27 to TRBJ2-2; no definite D call. With 5 bases removed from V and 6 bases from J, the gap between germline ends came to 7 bases. The CDR3 loop spans 12 amino acids. Germline V lookup: CDR1 MNHEY, CDR2 SMNVEV (reference sequence). Written as DNA, the CDR3 is TGTGCCAGCAGTATAAGCCCCGGGGAGCTGTTTTTT. Residues: CASSISPGELFF.

V usage is TRBV5-4 and J usage is TRBJ2-1; a weak D match, TRBD2 (5 bases). V lost 4 bases to trimming and J lost 0 bases, with 14 bases between them. The CDR3 sequence is 16 residues long. Germline CDR1 and CDR2: SGHNT and YYREEE (reference sequence). The CDR3 coding sequence is TGTGCCAGCAGCGAGGAGGTAGCTAGCTCCTACAATGAGCAGTTCTTC. Encoded protein: CASSEEVASSYNEQFF.

This clone was observed a handful of times. The genes are TRBV7-2 and TRBJ1-6; 9 nucleotides align to TRBD1. V trimming: 5 bases; J trimming: 10 bases; junction bases outside the gene matches: 6. CDR1 and CDR2 from the germline V gene are SGHTA and FQGNSA. The CDR3 extends over 14 amino acids. The CDR3 coding sequence is TGTGCCAGCAGCACCCGGACAGGGGACTCACCCCTCCACTTT. Translation gives CASSTRTGDSPLHF.

The chain is built from TRBV11-2 and TRBJ2-3; D is possibly TRBD1 (6 bases). The V and J ends lost 1 base and 4 bases respectively, with 6 bases between them. The CDR3 totals 13 residues. Germline V gives CDR1 SGHAT, CDR2 FQNNGV. Here the CDR3 reads CASSLAGADTQYF. CDR3 bases: TGTGCCAGCAGCTTAGCAGGGGCAGATACGCAGTATTTT. The entire variable domain, with the rest obtained from reference TRBV11-2 and TRBJ2-3, is as follows: EAGVAQSPRYKIIEKRQSVAFWCNPISGHATLYWYQQILGQGPKLLIQFQNNGVVDDSQLPKDRFSAERLKGVDSTLKIQPAKLEDSAVYLCASSLAGADTQYFGPGTRLTVL.

The J gene is TRBJ2-1, the V gene TRBV7-2; 9 bases match TRBD1. This CDR3 region has 13 residues. Germline V gives CDR1 SGHTA, CDR2 FQGNSA. The trim removed 10 bases at V and 7 bases at J, leaving 8 bases unmatched. As DNA, the CDR3 is TGTGCCATTGCACAGGGGGCGGATAATGAGCAGTTCTTC. Its protein product is CAIAQGADNEQFF.

The rearrangement joins TRBV6-5 to TRBJ2-1, with 8 bases identical to TRBD2. V dropped 10 bases and J dropped 4; count of bases not matched to a gene: 9. Germline CDR1 MNHEY, CDR2 SVGAGI. This CDR3 spans 14 amino acids. The CDR3 spells CAIKRGLIYNEQFF. CDR3 nucleotides: TGTGCCATAAAGCGGGGGCTGATATACAATGAGCAGTTCTTC.

The chain couples TRBV10-3 to TRBJ2-7; D may be TRBD1 (7 bases). The CDR3 has 15 amino acids. The germline V gene has CDR1 ENHRY and CDR2 SYGVKD. V dropped 4 bases and J dropped 6 bases, with 19 bases sitting between them. CDR3 residues: CAISAPASGGIEQYF. The CDR3 nucleotides are TGTGCCATCAGTGCCCCCGCCTCAGGGGGGATCGAGCAGTACTTC.

The genes are TRBV7-9 and TRBJ2-1, with 9 bases identical to TRBD2. The V segment lost 0 bases and the J segment 8 bases; nucleotides outside the gene matches: 2. The V gene's germline CDR1 is SEHNR and CDR2 FQNEAQ (reference sequence). The CDR3 consists of 14 residues. In DNA, the CDR3 is TGTGCCAGCAGCTTAGCGGGGACTAGCCATGAGCAGTTCTTC. Translation: CASSLAGTSHEQFF.

V gene TRBV2 combines with J gene TRBJ1-5; possibly TRBD1 for D (6 bases). Per the germline V gene, CDR1 is SNHLY and CDR2 is FYNNEI. This CDR3 is 15 amino acids long. The ends were cut back, 7 bases at V and 6 bases at J, with 19 bases in the middle. The CDR3 region is CASTYRVTGRQPQHF. The CDR3 nucleotides are TGTGCCAGCACCTACAGGGTTACGGGTCGTCAGCCCCAGCATTTT. The full variable domain, in which reference TRBV2 and TRBJ1-5 provide the parts outside the CDR3, is EPEVTQTPSHQVTQMGQEVILRCVPISNHLYFYWYRQILGQKVEFLVSFYNNEISEKSEIFDDQFSVERPDGSNFTLKIRSTKLEDSAMYFCASTYRVTGRQPQHFGDGTRLSIL.

This rearrangement joins TRBV2 to TRBJ2-7; perhaps TRBD1 as D (5 bases). The CDR3 is 12 amino acids. Trimming took off 3 bases at V and 5 bases at J, with 8 bases between the two ends. In germline, CDR1 is SNHLY, CDR2 FYNNEI. In DNA form, the CDR3 reads TGTGCCAGCAGTGACAGGGTCCACGAGCAGTACTTC. Amino acid sequence: CASSDRVHEQYF.

The genes are TRBV4-2 and TRBJ2-7; possibly TRBD1 for D (6 bases). Trimming pared 4 bases from V and 0 bases from J, leaving 13 bases between. Germline V gene lookup returns CDR1 LGHNA and CDR2 YNFKEQ. The CDR3 loop spans 15 amino acids. CDR3 nucleotides: TGTGCCAGCAGCCCTTTTGGGGGCGCCTCCTACGAGCAGTACTTC. Its protein is CASSPFGGASYEQYF.

The chain employs TRBV28 and TRBJ2-1; D gene ambiguous. The CDR3 runs 16 residues. Trimming cost V 2 bases and J 2 bases, with 13 bases left between them. Germline CDR1 MDHEN, CDR2 SYDVKM. CDR3: CASSLRQEYTYNEQFF. CDR3 sequence (DNA): TGTGCCAGCAGTTTAAGGCAGGAATACACCTACAATGAGCAGTTCTTC.

This rearrangement joins TRBV18 to TRBJ1-1; D is possibly TRBD1 (5 bases). CDR1 and CDR2 from the germline V gene are KGHSH and LQKENI. The CDR3 spans 13 residues. Trimming removed 5 bases from V and 6 bases from J, with 13 bases in between. The CDR3: CASSSRQPAEAFF. In nucleotides, the CDR3 is TGTGCCAGCTCATCCCGACAGCCTGCTGAAGCTTTCTTT. Combining the CDR3 with reference TRBV18 and TRBJ1-1 gives the whole variable domain NAGVMQNPRHLVRRRGQEARLRCSPMKGHSHVYWYRQLPEEGLKFMVYLQKENIIDESGMPKERFSAEFPKEGPSILRIQQVVRGDSAAYFCASSSRQPAEAFFGQGTRLTVV.

The V and J genes are TRBV7-9 and TRBJ2-5; D might be TRBD1 (6 bases). Deletions cut 4 bases from V and 6 bases from J, with 18 bases between. The CDR3 covers 15 residues. The V gene's germline CDR1 is SEHNR and CDR2 FQNEAQ (reference sequence). The CDR3 nucleotides are TGTGCCAGCAGCTCCTCCGGGACACGGAGAAAGACCCAGTACTTC. Its protein product is CASSSSGTRRKTQYF.

This clone was seen only a few times. The rearrangement links TRBV4-3 to TRBJ2-3, with 10 bases identical to TRBD2. V was clipped by 3 bases and J by 4 bases; unmatched bases: 7. Germline CDR1 reads LGHNA; CDR2 reads YSLEER. CDR3 length equals 16 residues. The CDR3 reads CASSQSSGGGADTQYF. The CDR3 DNA reads TGCGCCAGCAGCCAGTCTAGCGGGGGTGGGGCAGATACGCAGTATTTT.

This clone appeared a single time. V is TRBV11-2 and J is TRBJ1-2; no clear D gene. The length of the CDR3 is 12 residues. V lost 3 bases and J lost 3, with 5 bases in between. Germline loops: CDR1 SGHAT, CDR2 FQNNGV. The DNA for the CDR3 is TGTGCCAGCAGCTTCCGGGACTATGGCTACACCTTC. Encoded protein: CASSFRDYGYTF.

The V and J genes are TRBV7-9 and TRBJ2-5, with TRBD2 as a possible D gene (5 bases). CDR1 and CDR2 (germline): SEHNR, FQNEAQ (reference sequence). Trimming pared 5 bases from V and 5 bases from J, leaving 12 bases between. This CDR3 has 13 amino acids. The CDR3 nucleotides read TGTGCCAGCAGCCGTCCCAGCGGTGAGACCCAGTACTTC. Translated, it gives CASSRPSGETQYF.

The V and J genes are TRBV11-2 and TRBJ1-2; possibly TRBD1 for D (5 bases). V shed 1 base and J shed 8 bases, with 5 bases lying between them. The CDR3 extends over 11 amino acids. CDR1 and CDR2 (germline): SGHAT, FQNNGV. The CDR3 sequence: CASSLGGGYTF. CDR3 DNA: TGTGCCAGCAGCTTAGGGGGCGGCTACACCTTC.

This chain links TRBV4-2 with TRBJ2-7; 12 bases agree with TRBD1. V shed 0 bases and J 5 bases; nucleotides not matched to a gene: 5. CDR1 is LGHNA, CDR2 YNFKEQ, per germline. The CDR3 has 16 amino acids. CDR3 bases: TGTGCCAGCAGCCAAGATAAGGGACAGGGGGCCGACGAGCAGTACTTC. Its translation: CASSQDKGQGADEQYF.

The J gene is TRBJ1-4, the V gene TRBV11-2; TRBD1 matches 8 bases. Germline-derived CDR1 and CDR2 are SGHAT and FQNNGV. With V trimmed by 5 bases and J by 11 bases, 4 bases remained unmatched. CDR3 length equals 12 residues. For the CDR3, the DNA is TGTGCCAGCAGCCTGACAGGGGACAAACTGTTTTTT. This gives the protein CASSLTGDKLFF.